This paragraph reports one TCR beta chain. These data come from a study of blood T cell repertoires in COVID-19. Study details: There were acute and convalescent COVID-19 samples, and they came from the United States, Italy and Spain.

V gave up 0 bases and J gave up 4 bases, with 10 bases separating them. Germline V gene data show CDR1 as SGHRS and CDR2 as YFSETQ. The CDR3 covers 14 residues. TCRdb's copy holds only in-frame clones and misses some; the assay was immunoSEQ multiplex PCR. The table includes a few hundred thousand clones, nearly 90% detected once. J is TRBJ1-2 and V is TRBV5-1; D is ambiguous. The TCR sequence derives from a woman aged 50 to 65 who had been exposed to COVID-19. The sample consisted of PBMCs or T cells enriched from blood (not recorded which). The CDR3 DNA follows: TGCGCCAGCAGCTTGGATGCGGTATCCTATGGCTACACCTTC. Protein: CASSLDAVSYGYTF.